What follows are 17 T cell receptor beta chains derived from one specimen sequenced in a study of T-cell reconstitution after alpha-beta-depleted transplantation in children. The TCRbeta library incorporated unique molecular identifiers. TCRdb reprocessed the PCR reads via MiXCR and lists one record per CDR3 protein. The table includes 600,000 to 700,000 distinct CDR3 sequences, around 13% detected once. The material was PBMCs, obtained before TCRalphabeta/CD19-depleted stem cell transplant. Receptor source: a girl aged 2 to 10 with congenital amegakaryocytic thrombocytopenia, due to receive a stem cell transplant.

This clonotype was counted only a few times. This rearrangement joins TRBV29-1 to TRBJ2-1; 9 bases match TRBD2. With V trimmed by 0 bases and J by 8 bases, 11 bases remained unmatched. The CDR3 has 16 residues. In germline, CDR1 is SQVTM, CDR2 ANQGSEA. DNA of the CDR3: TGCAGCGTTGAAGATCCACGCGGGAGGGCCTTGGATGAGCAGTTCTTC. Its translation is CSVEDPRGRALDEQFF.

At least ten counts were recorded for this clonotype. This rearrangement joins TRBV5-1 to TRBJ2-3, with 11 bases matching TRBD2. The junction had 11 bases not matched to a gene; V was cut back by 4 bases and J by 4 bases. Germline loops: CDR1 SGHRS, CDR2 YFSETQ. The CDR3 has 17 residues. In DNA form, the CDR3 reads TGCGCCAGCAGCCTCGATCCTAGCGGGAGGTGGTCAGATACGCAGTATTTT. Translation: CASSLDPSGRWSDTQYF.

The V gene is TRBV11-1, the J gene TRBJ2-3; a weak D match, TRBD1 (5 bases). Looked up from germline, CDR1 is SGHAT and CDR2 is FQDESV (reference sequence). This CDR3 comprises 18 residues. Trimming took 0 bases from V and 2 from J, leaving 18 bases between them. CDR3 nucleotides: TGTGCCAGCAGCTTAGCGGTCCCGCAGGGCTCCTTCACAGATACGCAGTATTTT. This encodes CASSLAVPQGSFTDTQYF.

As for this clonotype: Mismatch with germline at one junction end may stem from a read error. The V call is TRBV20-1, the J call TRBJ1-1, with a possible D match to TRBD1 (6 bases). Looked up from germline, CDR1 is DFQATT and CDR2 is SNEGSKA (reference sequence). This CDR3 contains 16 residues. The CDR3 coding sequence is TGCTGTGCTAGCGGTAAGCCAGGGGTCCGGAACACTGAAGCTTTCTTT. Translating gives CCASGKPGVRNTEAFF.

This clonotype has ten or more counts. This chain uses TRBV20-1 with TRBJ2-2, with unresolved D. Germline loops: CDR1 DFQATT, CDR2 SNEGSKA (reference sequence). V was pared by 1 base and J by 7 bases, with 13 bases between. The CDR3 covers 14 residues. CDR3: CSARVPGVLGELFF. As DNA, the CDR3 is TGCAGTGCTAGAGTTCCCGGTGTTCTCGGGGAGCTGTTTTTT.

This clonotype was seen a handful of times. The V call is TRBV27, the J call TRBJ2-1; 12 nucleotides agree with TRBD2. The V gene's germline CDR1 is MNHEY and CDR2 SMNVEV (reference sequence). The CDR3 is made up of 16 amino acids. The V and J ends lost 4 bases and 5 bases, in that order; junction bases with no gene match: 6. CDR3 DNA sequence: TGTGCCAGCAGTTCCCGACTAGCGGGAGACAACAATGAGCAGTTCTTC. Its translation: CASSSRLAGDNNEQFF.

This clonotype has a handful of counts. The chain recombines TRBV20-1 with TRBJ2-7; D is unresolved. This CDR3 contains 13 residues. V was cut by 1 base and J by 0 bases, with 7 bases left in between. Germline V lookup: CDR1 DFQATT, CDR2 SNEGSKA (reference sequence). The CDR3 DNA sequence: TGCAGTGCTAGAGTTTGGAGCTCCTACGAGCAGTACTTC. This translates into CSARVWSSYEQYF.

This clonotype was observed a single time. CDR3 DNA: TGTGCCAGTAGCCCGACAGGGGGGACTAATCAGCCCCAGCATTTT. Translation: CASSPTGGTNQPQHF. The gene calls are TRBV19 and TRBJ1-5, with 9 positions matching TRBD1. V trimming: 6 bases; J trimming: 4 bases; junction bases outside the gene matches: 7. CDR3 length: 15 residues. In germline, CDR1 is LNHDA, CDR2 SQIVND (reference sequence).

As concerns this clonotype: A read error may account for a junction end that differs from germline. The V gene is TRBV7-8, the J gene TRBJ2-3; 7 nucleotides line up with TRBD1. Germline V gene lookup returns CDR1 SGHVS and CDR2 FQNEAQ. This CDR3 region has 15 residues. As DNA, the CDR3 is TGTGTCAGCAGCTACTCGGGACAGCGCACAGATACGCAGTATTTT. This encodes CVSSYSGQRTDTQYF.

The chain has TRBV12-3 or TRBV12-4 and TRBJ1-1; TRBD1 agrees at 7 bases. CDR3 length: 13 residues. Trimming removed 5 bases from V and 11 bases from J; junction bases left unmatched: 11. DNA for the CDR3: TGTGCCAGCAGTAAGACAGGGCCTTTGGGGGCTTTCTTT. Translating it yields CASSKTGPLGAFF.

There are many counts of this clonotype. The chain carries TRBV5-1 and TRBJ2-1, with 8 bases that match TRBD1. CDR3 length: 19 amino acids. With V trimmed by 2 bases and J by 9 bases, 22 bases remained unmatched. Germline V gene lookup returns CDR1 SGHRS and CDR2 YFSETQ. The CDR3 coding sequence is TGCGCCAGCAGCTTTTGGGGGGCTGGGGAGACAGGGGATTCATCTGAGCAGTTCTTC. Translated, it gives CASSFWGAGETGDSSEQFF.

This clonotype was recorded only once. A much larger clone lies a single base off, so this may be a read error. The chain is built from TRBV12-3 or TRBV12-4 and TRBJ1-5; possibly TRBD1 for D (5 bases). This CDR3 has 13 residues. V dropped 2 bases and J dropped 6 bases, with 8 bases sitting between them. CDR3 residues: CASSLQGVQPQHF. The CDR3 bases are TGTGCCAGCAGTTTACAGGGAGTTCAGCCCCAGCATTTT.

This clonotype was observed at least ten times. The chain employs TRBV12-3 or TRBV12-4 and TRBJ2-7; D is undetermined. This CDR3 is built from 14 residues. V was clipped by 0 bases and J by 3 bases, with 9 bases between them. The CDR3 here is CASSLARSFYEQYF. In DNA form, the CDR3 reads TGTGCCAGCAGTTTAGCACGGAGTTTCTACGAGCAGTACTTC.

J is TRBJ2-6 and V is TRBV7-9; TRBD1 agrees at 7 bases. This CDR3 has 17 amino acids. Germline CDR1 and CDR2: SEHNR and FQNEAQ (reference sequence). Trimming at V came to 10 bases and at J to 0 bases, leaving 12 bases not matched to a gene. CDR3 region: CATLDGQVSSGANVLTF. DNA of the CDR3: TGTGCCACACTCGACGGACAGGTTTCCTCTGGGGCCAACGTCCTGACTTTC.

The table lists this clonotype with many counts. This chain uses TRBV2 with TRBJ2-1, with D unclear. Trimming removed 7 bases at V and 9 bases at J, with 7 bases between. Germline V CDR1 and CDR2: SNHLY, FYNNEI. The length of the CDR3 is 10 residues. The chain's CDR3 is CASIGGEQFF. As DNA, the CDR3 is TGTGCCAGCATTGGCGGTGAGCAGTTCTTC.

The table lists this clonotype with a few counts. The chain carries TRBV7-6 and TRBJ2-1, with 10 bases fitting TRBD2. The junction had 6 bases not matched to a gene; V was cut back by 5 bases and J by 5 bases. This CDR3 spans 15 amino acids. CDR1 is SGHVS, CDR2 FNYEAQ, per germline. The CDR3 protein is CASSRTSGENNEQFF. The CDR3 DNA reads as TGTGCCAGCAGCCGGACTAGCGGAGAAAACAATGAGCAGTTCTTC. The full variable domain, in which reference TRBV7-6 and TRBJ2-1 provide the parts outside the CDR3, is GAGVSQSPRYKVTKRGQDVALRCDPISGHVSLYWYRQALGQGPEFLTYFNYEAQQDKSGLPNDRFSAERPEGSISTLTIQRTEQRDSAMYRCASSRTSGENNEQFFGPGTRLTVL.

This clonotype was picked up many times. The chain links TRBV29-1 to TRBJ1-2, with a weak D call TRBD1 (5 bases). Germline-derived CDR1 and CDR2 are SQVTM and ANQGSEA. The CDR3 is 13 residues long. Trimming left V 5 bases short and J 6 bases short, with 16 bases between. CDR3 coding DNA: TGCAGCGTTTATTGGAGGGGAAAGGATGGCTACACCTTC. Its protein product is CSVYWRGKDGYTF.